This section outlines one T cell receptor beta chain sequence together with its context. Antigen specificity is unknown. This entry belongs to a study of cytomegalovirus exposure and HLA in healthy donors. Findings and limits, study-wide: Later analysis revealed greater clonal expansion in HLA-associated TCR beta chains than in equally common others.

The PCR ran on 60 Vbeta and 13 Jbeta primers. Sequenced by immunoSEQ multiplex PCR; TCRdb stores in-frame clones only, minus some. The sample lists around 200,000 clones, 75% to 90% occurring once. Germline V CDR1 and CDR2: LNHDA, SQIVND (reference sequence). This CDR3 comprises 16 residues. The V segment lost 4 bases and the J segment 5 bases; nucleotides outside the gene matches: 10. The sample comprised PBMCs. The chain carries TRBV19 and TRBJ1-5; 8 bases map to TRBD1. The clonotype was recovered from a woman aged 18-29 years in good health and CMV-seronegative. CDR3 bases: TGTGCCAGTAGTAGAGGGGCGGGGGACAGGTATCAGCCCCAGCATTTT. Translating gives CASSRGAGDRYQPQHF.